This T cell receptor (beta chain) is drawn from a study of neurological immune-mediated disorders. Healthy controls consisted of blood bank volunteers in Maryland, USA. In this sample, this clonotype turned up many times. The antigen remains unidentified. The germline V gene has CDR1 MNHEY and CDR2 SMNVEV (reference sequence). Trimming stripped 2 bases from V and 2 bases from J, with 13 bases between. The CDR3 is 16 amino acids. The method for making cDNA was 5'RACE, and it used 10-nucleotide random UMIs. TCRdb recomputed calls from the 5' RACE reads with MiXCR, one row per CDR3 protein. The table lists roughly 80,000 distinct CDR3 sequences, about 9.5% of them singletons. Overall study results and limits: Expanded clones shared no CDR3 amino acid sequences across subjects, suggesting private repertoires in all groups. HTLV-1-associated myelopathy displayed the greatest TCR clonal expansion, and multiple sclerosis exhibited the smallest, lower than that of healthy controls.

The receptor was derived from a man between 45 and 60 years old in good health. Sequenced sample: PBMCs. This chain uses TRBV27 with TRBJ1-5; no clear D gene. The CDR3 bases are TGTGCCAGCAGTTTAAATCGCTACGGTGGCAATCAGCCCCAGCATTTT. It yields the protein CASSLNRYGGNQPQHF.